The sequence of this TCR beta chain was determined in a study of lymphopenia after photon versus proton radiotherapy. The protocol was immunoSEQ multiplex PCR, while the TCRdb copy is restricted to in-frame clones and leaves out a portion. The repertoire holds 150,000 to 200,000 clones, with 88% as singletons. The CDR3 runs to 14 residues. Germline CDR1 reads MGHRA; CDR2 reads YSYEKL. Trimming left V 11 bases short and J 3 bases short, with 19 bases between. The receptor comes from a man over 45 with gastric cancer. V gene TRBV4-1 combines with J gene TRBJ1-1, with D tentatively TRBD1 (6 bases). This specimen consisted of peripheral blood, obtained from a patient treated with photon-based radiotherapy. CDR3 coding DNA: TGCGCCGCCAAAGGGGGTAAGGATGACACTGAAGCTTTCTTT. Its translation is CAAKGGKDDTEAFF.